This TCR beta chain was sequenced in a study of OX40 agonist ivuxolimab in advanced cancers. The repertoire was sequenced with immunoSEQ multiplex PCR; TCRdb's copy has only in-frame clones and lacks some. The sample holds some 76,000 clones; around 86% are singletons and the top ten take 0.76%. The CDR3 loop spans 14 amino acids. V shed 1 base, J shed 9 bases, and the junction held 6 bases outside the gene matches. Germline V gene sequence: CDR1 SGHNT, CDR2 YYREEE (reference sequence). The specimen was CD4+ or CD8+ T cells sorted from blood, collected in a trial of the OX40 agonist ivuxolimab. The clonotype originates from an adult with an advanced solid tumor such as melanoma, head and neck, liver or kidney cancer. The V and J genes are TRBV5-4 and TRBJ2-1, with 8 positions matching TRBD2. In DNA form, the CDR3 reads TGTGCCAGCAGCTTGAATAAACGGGAGGGTGAGCAGTTCTTC. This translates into CASSLNKREGEQFF. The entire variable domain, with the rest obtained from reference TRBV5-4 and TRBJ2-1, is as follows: ETGVTQSPTHLIKTRGQQVTLRCSSQSGHNTVSWYQQALGQGPQFIFQYYREEENGRGNFPPRFSGLQFPNYSSELNVNALELDDSALYLCASSLNKREGEQFFGPGTRLTVL.